Listed below are T cell receptor beta chains from one sample, sequenced in a study of beta chain features in type 1 diabetes. Measured with immunoSEQ multiplex PCR; TCRdb has only the in-frame clones, and not every one. This repertoire shows hundreds of thousands of clones, more than 65% found once; its top ten account for about 0.051%. What was sequenced was naive CD4+ T cells from blood. All receptors come from a man aged 30 to 45 in good health. CDR3s include the opening cysteine and the closing phenylalanine or tryptophan. Each record gives: V gene, J gene, D gene, clone size, CDR3 protein, CDR3 DNA. A D gene is named only where the DNA matches it firmly. Clone size, where shown, is once, few, many, or a class for clones that have expanded.

TRBV7-2,TRBJ2-7,TRBD2,-,CASSLASRLAHEQYF,TGTGCCAGCAGCTTAGCGTCCAGACTAGCACACGAGCAGTACTTC
TRBV7-9,TRBJ2-1,TRBD2,-,CASSSPSGRVNNEQFF,TGTGCCAGCAGCTCGCCATCCGGGAGGGTAAACAATGAGCAGTTCTTC
TRBV2,TRBJ2-1,-,-,CASSGPSYNEQFF,TGTGCCAGCAGTGGCCCCTCCTACAATGAGCAGTTCTTC
TRBV30,TRBJ1-1,-,-,CAWSLWTENTEAFF,TGTGCCTGGAGCCTCTGGACAGAGAACACTGAAGCTTTCTTT
TRBV6-5,TRBJ2-7,-,-,CASSYSGIYEQYF,TGTGCCAGCAGTTACTCAGGGATCTACGAGCAGTACTTC
TRBV5-6,TRBJ1-5,TRBD1,-,CASSLGGGYQPQHF,TGTGCCAGCAGCTTAGGAGGGGGCTATCAGCCCCAGCATTTT
TRBV4-1,TRBJ1-2,-,few,CASSLDSYGYTF,TGTGCCAGCAGCCTAGACAGCTATGGCTACACCTTC
TRBV5-1,TRBJ2-5,TRBD1,-,CASSLSTGRSETQYF,TGCGCCAGCAGCCTATCGACAGGGAGAAGCGAGACCCAGTACTTC
TRBV29-1,TRBJ1-2,-,-,CSVEDKGYTF,TGCAGCGTTGAAGATAAGGGCTACACCTTC
TRBV25-1,TRBJ1-1,-,-,CASSADRNTEAFF,TGTGCCAGCAGTGCTGACAGGAACACTGAAGCTTTCTTT
TRBV29-1,TRBJ2-1,TRBD1,-,CSWDRGNEQFF,TGCAGCTGGGACAGGGGGAATGAGCAGTTCTTC
TRBV12-5,TRBJ1-1,-,-,CASGRAGGTEAFF,TGTGCTAGTGGGAGAGCAGGAGGTACTGAAGCTTTCTTT
TRBV18,TRBJ2-7,-,-,CASSPVDYYEQYF,TGTGCCAGCTCACCTGTCGACTACTACGAGCAGTACTTC
TRBV7-6,TRBJ2-3,TRBD2,-,CASSLETSGGPDTQYF,TGTGCCAGCAGCTTGGAGACTAGCGGGGGGCCAGATACGCAGTATTTT
TRBV30,TRBJ2-5,TRBD2,-,CAWLLAGASSETQYF,TGTGCCTGGCTTCTAGCGGGGGCATCCAGTGAGACCCAGTACTTC
TRBV5-1,TRBJ1-1,TRBD1,-,CASSTYRGEAFF,TGCGCCAGCAGCACGTACAGGGGTGAAGCTTTCTTT
TRBV30,TRBJ1-1,-,once,CAWTHTGTLGDTEAFF,TGTGCCTGGACCCATACAGGGACCCTAGGGGACACTGAAGCTTTCTTT
TRBV9,TRBJ2-2,TRBD1,once,CASSDRDRGTGELFF,TGTGCCAGCAGCGACCGGGACAGGGGTACCGGGGAGCTGTTTTTT
TRBV5-1,TRBJ2-5,-,few,CASSLEGIGTQYF,TGCGCCAGCAGCTTGGAAGGGATAGGGACCCAGTACTTC
TRBV29-1,TRBJ1-2,-,few,CSADWAGIGGYTF,TGCAGCGCGGATTGGGCAGGGATAGGCGGCTACACCTTC
TRBV15,TRBJ2-2,-,-,CATSRAAGELFF,TGTGCCACCAGCAGAGCGGCCGGGGAGCTGTTTTTT
TRBV30,TRBJ1-4,TRBD1,-,CAWSVPSGQRQKLFF,TGTGCCTGGAGTGTACCCTCGGGACAGAGGCAGAAACTGTTTTTT
TRBV30,TRBJ1-5,-,-,CAWKDAVYQPQHF,TGTGCCTGGAAGGACGCCGTATATCAGCCCCAGCATTTT
TRBV30,TRBJ2-1,-,few,CAWSVMRGKAYNEQFF,TGTGCCTGGAGTGTGATGAGGGGTAAAGCCTACAATGAGCAGTTCTTC
TRBV7-2,TRBJ2-1,TRBD1,-,CASEQGRSYNEQFF,TGTGCCAGCGAACAGGGGCGCTCCTACAATGAGCAGTTCTTC
TRBV9,TRBJ2-7,-,-,CASSRGAGRHEQYF,TGTGCCAGCAGCCGGGGGGCAGGGCGCCACGAGCAGTACTTC
TRBV30,TRBJ1-2,-,-,CAQNAFYGYTF,TGTGCCCAGAATGCTTTCTATGGCTACACCTTC
TRBV21-1,TRBJ2-4,-,-,CASSKVGQVNIQYF,TGTGCCAGCAGCAAAGTAGGGCAGGTGAACATTCAGTACTTC
TRBV15,TRBJ1-5,-,-,CATSRDRTGNQPQHF,TGTGCCACCAGCAGAGATCGGACAGGCAATCAGCCCCAGCATTTT
TRBV4-2,TRBJ2-5,TRBD1,-,CASSGDRQETQYF,TGTGCCAGCAGTGGGGACAGACAAGAGACCCAGTACTTC
TRBV6-5,TRBJ2-1,TRBD2,-,CASSPSGGYNNEQFF,TGTGCCAGCAGTCCCAGCGGGGGATACAACAATGAGCAGTTCTTC
TRBV7-8,TRBJ2-3,-,-,CASSLGQSSTDTQYF,TGTGCCAGCAGCTTAGGACAGTCAAGCACAGATACGCAGTATTTT